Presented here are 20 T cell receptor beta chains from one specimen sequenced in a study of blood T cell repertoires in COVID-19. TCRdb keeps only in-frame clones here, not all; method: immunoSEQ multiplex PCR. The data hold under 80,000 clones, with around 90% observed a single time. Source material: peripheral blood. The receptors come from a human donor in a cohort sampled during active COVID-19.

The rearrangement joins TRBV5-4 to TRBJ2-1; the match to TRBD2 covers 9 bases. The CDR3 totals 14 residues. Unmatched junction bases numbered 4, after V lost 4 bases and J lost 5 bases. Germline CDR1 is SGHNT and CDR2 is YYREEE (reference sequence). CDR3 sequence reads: CASSPGLADNEQFF. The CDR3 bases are TGTGCCAGCAGCCCGGGACTAGCAGACAATGAGCAGTTCTTC.

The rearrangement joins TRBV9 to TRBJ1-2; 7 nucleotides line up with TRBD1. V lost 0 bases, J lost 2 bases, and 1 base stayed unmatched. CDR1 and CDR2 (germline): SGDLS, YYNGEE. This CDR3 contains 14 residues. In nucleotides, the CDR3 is TGTGCCAGCAGCGTAGGGACAGGAAACTATGGCTACACCTTC. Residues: CASSVGTGNYGYTF.

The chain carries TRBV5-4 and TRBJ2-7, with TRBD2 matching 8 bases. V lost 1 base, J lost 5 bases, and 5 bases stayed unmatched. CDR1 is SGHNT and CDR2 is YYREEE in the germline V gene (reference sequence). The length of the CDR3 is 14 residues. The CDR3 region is CASSLRGGSNEQYF. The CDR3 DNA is TGTGCCAGCAGCTTGCGGGGGGGCAGCAACGAGCAGTACTTC.

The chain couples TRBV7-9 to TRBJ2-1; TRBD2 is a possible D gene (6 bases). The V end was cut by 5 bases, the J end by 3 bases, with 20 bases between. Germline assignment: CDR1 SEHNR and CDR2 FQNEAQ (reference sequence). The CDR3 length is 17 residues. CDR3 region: CASSHTWRERSYNEQFF. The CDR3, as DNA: TGTGCCAGCAGCCACACGTGGAGGGAACGAAGCTACAATGAGCAGTTCTTC.

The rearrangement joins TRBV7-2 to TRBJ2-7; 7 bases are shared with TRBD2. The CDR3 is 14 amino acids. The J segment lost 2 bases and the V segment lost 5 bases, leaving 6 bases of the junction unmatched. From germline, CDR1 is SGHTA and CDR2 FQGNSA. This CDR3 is CASSPTGGPYEQYF. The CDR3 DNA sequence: TGTGCCAGCAGCCCGACGGGAGGCCCCTACGAGCAGTACTTC. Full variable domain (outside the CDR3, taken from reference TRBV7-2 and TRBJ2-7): GAGVSQSPSNKVTEKGKDVELRCDPISGHTALYWYRQSLGQGLEFLIYFQGNSAPDKSGLPSDRFSAERTGGSVSTLTIQRTQQEDSAVYLCASSPTGGPYEQYFGPGTRLTVT.

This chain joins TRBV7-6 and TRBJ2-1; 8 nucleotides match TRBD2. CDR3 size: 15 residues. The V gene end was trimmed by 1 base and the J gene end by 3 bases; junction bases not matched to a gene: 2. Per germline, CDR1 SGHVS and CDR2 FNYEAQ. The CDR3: CASSLDRGGYNEQFF. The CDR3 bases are TGTGCCAGCAGCTTAGACCGGGGGGGCTACAATGAGCAGTTCTTC.

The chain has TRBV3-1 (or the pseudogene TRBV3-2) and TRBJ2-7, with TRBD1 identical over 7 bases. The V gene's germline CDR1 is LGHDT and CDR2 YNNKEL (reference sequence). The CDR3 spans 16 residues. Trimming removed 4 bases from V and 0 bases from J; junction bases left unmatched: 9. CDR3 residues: CASSPGGSALSYEQYF. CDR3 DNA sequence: TGTGCCAGCAGCCCAGGGGGTTCAGCCCTCTCCTACGAGCAGTACTTC.

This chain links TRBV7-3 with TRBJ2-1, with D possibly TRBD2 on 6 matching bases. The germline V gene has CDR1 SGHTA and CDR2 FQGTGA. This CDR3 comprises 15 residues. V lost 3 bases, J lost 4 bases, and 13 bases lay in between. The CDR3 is CASSFKSGSYNEQFF. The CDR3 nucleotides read TGTGCCAGCAGCTTCAAGAGCGGGTCGTACAATGAGCAGTTCTTC.

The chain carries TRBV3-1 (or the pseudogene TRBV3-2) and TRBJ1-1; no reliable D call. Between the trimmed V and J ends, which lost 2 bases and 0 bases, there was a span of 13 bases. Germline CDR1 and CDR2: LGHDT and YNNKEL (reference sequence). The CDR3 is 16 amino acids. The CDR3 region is CASSQRWRPVNTEAFF. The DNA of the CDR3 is TGTGCCAGCAGCCAACGATGGAGGCCAGTGAACACTGAAGCTTTCTTT.

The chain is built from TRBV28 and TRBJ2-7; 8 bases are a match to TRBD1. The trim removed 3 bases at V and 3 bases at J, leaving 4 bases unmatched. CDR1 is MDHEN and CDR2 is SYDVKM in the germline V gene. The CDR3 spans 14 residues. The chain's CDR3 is CASSFRGPLYEQYF. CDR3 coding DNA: TGTGCCAGCAGTTTCAGGGGGCCACTCTACGAGCAGTACTTC.

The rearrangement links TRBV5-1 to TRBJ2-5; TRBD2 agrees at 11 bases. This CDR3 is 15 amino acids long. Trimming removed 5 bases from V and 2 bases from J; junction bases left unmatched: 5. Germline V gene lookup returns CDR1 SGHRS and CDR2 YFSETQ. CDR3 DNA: TGCGCCAGCAGTTTTAGCGGGGGGGTTCAAGAGACCCAGTACTTC. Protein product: CASSFSGGVQETQYF.

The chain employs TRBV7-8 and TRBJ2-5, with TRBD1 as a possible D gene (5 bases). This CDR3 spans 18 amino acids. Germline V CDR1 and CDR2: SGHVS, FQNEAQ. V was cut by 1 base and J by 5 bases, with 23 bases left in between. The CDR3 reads CASSLVEKAGPSRETQYF. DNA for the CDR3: TGTGCCAGCAGCTTAGTAGAGAAGGCAGGGCCCTCTAGGGAGACCCAGTACTTC.

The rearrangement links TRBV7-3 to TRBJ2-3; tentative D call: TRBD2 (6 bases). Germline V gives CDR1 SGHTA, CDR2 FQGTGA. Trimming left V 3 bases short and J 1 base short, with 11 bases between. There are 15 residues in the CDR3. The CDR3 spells CASSLRVAGTDTQYF. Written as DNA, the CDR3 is TGTGCCAGCAGCTTGAGGGTAGCGGGCACAGATACGCAGTATTTT.

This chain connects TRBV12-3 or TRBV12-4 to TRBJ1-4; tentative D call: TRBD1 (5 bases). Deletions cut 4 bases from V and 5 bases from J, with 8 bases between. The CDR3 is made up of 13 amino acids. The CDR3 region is CASSWTLNEKLFF. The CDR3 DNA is TGTGCCAGCAGTTGGACACTAAATGAAAAACTGTTTTTT.

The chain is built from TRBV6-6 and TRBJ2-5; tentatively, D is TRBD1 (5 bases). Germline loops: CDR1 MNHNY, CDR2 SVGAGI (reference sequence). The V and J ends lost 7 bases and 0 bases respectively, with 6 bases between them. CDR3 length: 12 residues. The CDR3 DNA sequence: TGTGCCAGCAAGGGGTACCAAGAGACCCAGTACTTC. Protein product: CASKGYQETQYF.

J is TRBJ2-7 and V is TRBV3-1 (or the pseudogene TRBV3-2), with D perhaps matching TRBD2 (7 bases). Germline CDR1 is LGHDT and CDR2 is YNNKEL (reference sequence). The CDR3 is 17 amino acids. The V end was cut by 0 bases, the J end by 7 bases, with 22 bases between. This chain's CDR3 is CASSQDMGLGGPREQYF. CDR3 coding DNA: TGTGCCAGCAGCCAAGATATGGGCCTCGGGGGGCCTAGGGAGCAGTACTTC.

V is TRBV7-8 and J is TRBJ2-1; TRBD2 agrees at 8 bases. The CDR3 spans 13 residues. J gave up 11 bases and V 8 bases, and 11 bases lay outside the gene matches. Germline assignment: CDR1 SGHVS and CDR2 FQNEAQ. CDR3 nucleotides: TGTGCCAGCGTGAGCGGGAGTATCACGCAGCAGTTCTTC. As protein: CASVSGSITQQFF.

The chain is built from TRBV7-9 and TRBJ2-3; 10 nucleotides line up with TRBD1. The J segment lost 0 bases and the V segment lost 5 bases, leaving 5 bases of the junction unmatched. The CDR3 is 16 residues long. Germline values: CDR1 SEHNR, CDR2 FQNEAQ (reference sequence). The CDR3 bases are TGTGCCAGCAGCCCAGGACAGGGGGAAAGCACAGATACGCAGTATTTT. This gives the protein CASSPGQGESTDTQYF. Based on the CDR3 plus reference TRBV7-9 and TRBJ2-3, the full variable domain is DTGVSQNPRHKITKRGQNVTFRCDPISEHNRLYWYRQTLGQGPEFLTYFQNEAQLEKSRLLSDRFSAERPKGSFSTLEIQRTEQGDSAMYLCASSPGQGESTDTQYFGPGTRLTVL.

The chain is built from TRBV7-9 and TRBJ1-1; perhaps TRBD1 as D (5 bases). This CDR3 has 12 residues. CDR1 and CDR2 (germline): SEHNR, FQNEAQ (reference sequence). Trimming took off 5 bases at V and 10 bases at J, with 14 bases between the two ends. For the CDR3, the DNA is TGTGCCAGCAGCGGCCGCCGACAGCGAGCTTTCTTT. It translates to CASSGRRQRAFF.

The CDR3 here is CASSLGPREHADTQYF. CDR3 nucleotide sequence: TGTGCCAGCAGCTTAGGCCCGCGGGAGCATGCAGATACGCAGTATTTT. This rearrangement joins TRBV7-9 to TRBJ2-3, with 7 bases matching TRBD2. The trim removed 1 base at V and 4 bases at J, leaving 8 bases unmatched. The length of the CDR3 is 16 residues. Germline V gene sequence: CDR1 SEHNR, CDR2 FQNEAQ (reference sequence). The complete variable domain, with remaining parts taken from reference TRBV7-9 and TRBJ2-3, reads DTGVSQNPRHKITKRGQNVTFRCDPISEHNRLYWYRQTLGQGPEFLTYFQNEAQLEKSRLLSDRFSAERPKGSFSTLEIQRTEQGDSAMYLCASSLGPREHADTQYFGPGTRLTVL.